This TCR beta chain was recovered during a study of T cells after yellow fever vaccination. Study summary: The fractions with low cell numbers were processed using SMART-Seq v4 Ultra Low Input. General study results and limits: From the bulk population, abundant clonotypes could contaminate and appear within FACS-sorted repertoires. Subsequent to the booster, the majority of primary-vaccination clones reappeared (roughly 97% CD4, about 90% CD8).

As TCR cDNA was made by 5'RACE template switching, a universal primer site and UMIs were added. MiXCR was run by TCRdb on the 5' RACE reads, yielding one entry per CDR3 protein. The sample shows hundreds of thousands of distinct CDR3 sequences, roughly 13% of them seen only once. Trimming removed 5 bases from V and 8 bases from J; junction bases left unmatched: 5. Germline CDR1 is SGHVS and CDR2 is FNYEAQ. The CDR3 has 13 residues. In regard to this clonotype: Antigen specificity is unknown.

The chain combines TRBV7-6 with TRBJ2-1; 8 nucleotides align to TRBD2. The clonotype was recovered from a man younger than 45 who received the YFV17D yellow fever vaccine. Material: PBMCs, obtained on the day of the yellow fever booster vaccination. CDR3 coding DNA: TGTGCCAGCAGCCCGGGAGGGCCACATGAGCAGTTCTTC. Translating gives CASSPGGPHEQFF.